The next 8 T cell receptor beta chains were all read from a single sample in a study of identifying expanded T cells in peripheral blood. Some clones are missing from TCRdb's copy, which holds only in-frame ones; the method was immunoSEQ multiplex PCR. There are about 85,000 clones in the sample; 88% occur only once, and 19% lies in the top ten. Sequencing was carried out using blood. The source is a person aged 18 to 70 in good health.

The chain links TRBV27 to TRBJ1-1, with D possibly TRBD1 on 5 matching bases. Trimming removed 0 bases at V and 1 base at J, with 12 bases between. The CDR3 is made up of 16 amino acids. The germline CDR1 and CDR2 sequences are MNHEY and SMNVEV (reference sequence). CDR3 residues: CASSLSTVGRNTEAFF. Written as DNA, the CDR3 is TGTGCCAGCAGTTTATCCACAGTGGGGCGGAACACTGAAGCTTTCTTT.

The chain is built from TRBV7-2 and TRBJ1-5; D ambiguous. The V end lost 5 bases, the J end lost 5 bases, and 10 bases lay between the germline ends. Germline CDR1 and CDR2: SGHTA and FQGNSA. The CDR3 contains 13 residues. The DNA for the CDR3 is TGTGCCAGCAGCCTAATAGGCGATCAGCCCCAGCATTTT. It encodes CASSLIGDQPQHF.

The chain couples TRBV7-9 to TRBJ1-2; the D gene is possibly TRBD1 (5 bases). The CDR3 is made up of 15 amino acids. Germline V gives CDR1 SEHNR, CDR2 FQNEAQ (reference sequence). The V end was cut by 2 bases, the J end by 4 bases, with 14 bases between. In DNA form, the CDR3 reads TGTGCCAGCAGCTTATCGGGCAGGGCCCCCTATGGCTACACCTTC. Translating gives CASSLSGRAPYGYTF.

This clone was observed a single time. The V and J genes are TRBV10-3 and TRBJ2-3, with TRBD1 identical over 8 bases. The junction had 17 bases not matched to a gene; V was cut back by 3 bases and J by 6 bases. Per germline, CDR1 ENHRY and CDR2 SYGVKD. There are 18 residues in the CDR3. CDR3 in DNA: TGTGCCATCAGTGACGCTCTTGGGACAGGTGGGTCCAGGGATACGCAGTATTTT. It encodes CAISDALGTGGSRDTQYF.

The chain recombines TRBV9 with TRBJ1-2; the D is unclear. V gave up 0 bases and J gave up 2 bases, with 5 bases separating them. Germline assignment: CDR1 SGDLS and CDR2 YYNGEE. The CDR3 is 13 amino acids. In DNA, the CDR3 is TGTGCCAGCAGCGTAGCCGGGAACTATGGCTACACCTTC. Its protein product is CASSVAGNYGYTF. The entire variable domain, with the rest obtained from reference TRBV9 and TRBJ1-2, is as follows: DSGVTQTPKHLITATGQRVTLRCSPRSGDLSVYWYQQSLDQGLQFLIQYYNGEERAKGNILERFSAQQFPDLHSELNLSSLELGDSALYFCASSVAGNYGYTFGSGTRLTVV.

V usage is TRBV6-5 and J usage is TRBJ1-5, with TRBD1 matching over 7 bases. J was trimmed by 9 bases and V by 4 bases; bases with no gene match: 12. Germline CDR1 and CDR2: MNHEY and SVGAGI. This CDR3 spans 15 amino acids. The CDR3 reads CASSSPDRVGRPQHF. DNA of the CDR3: TGTGCCAGCAGTTCCCCAGACAGGGTGGGCCGGCCCCAGCATTTT.

The chain has TRBV4-1 and TRBJ2-5; 7 bases align to TRBD1. The CDR3 sequence is 15 residues long. Trimming cost V 1 base and J 5 bases; bases outside gene matches: 7. CDR1 is MGHRA, CDR2 YSYEKL, per germline. CDR3 protein: CASSQVQGGFETQYF. The CDR3 coding sequence is TGCGCCAGCAGCCAAGTTCAAGGGGGCTTCGAGACCCAGTACTTC.

DNA of the CDR3: TGTGCCAGCAGCCAGCGACAGGGTGTGGTTCCAGAGACCCAGTACTTC. Translated: CASSQRQGVVPETQYF. This sequence joins TRBV7-9 and TRBJ2-5, with TRBD1 identical over 7 bases. This CDR3 is 16 amino acids long. Trimming removed 5 bases from V and 4 bases from J; junction bases left unmatched: 13. CDR1 and CDR2 from the germline V gene are SEHNR and FQNEAQ (reference sequence).